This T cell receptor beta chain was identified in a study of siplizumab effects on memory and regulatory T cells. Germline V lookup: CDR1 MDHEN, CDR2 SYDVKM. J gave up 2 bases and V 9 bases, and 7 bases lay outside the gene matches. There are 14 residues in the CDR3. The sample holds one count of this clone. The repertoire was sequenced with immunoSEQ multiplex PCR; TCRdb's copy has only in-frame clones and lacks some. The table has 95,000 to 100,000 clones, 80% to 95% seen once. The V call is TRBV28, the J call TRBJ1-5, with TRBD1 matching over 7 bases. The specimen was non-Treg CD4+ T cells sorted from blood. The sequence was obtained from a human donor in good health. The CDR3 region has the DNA TGTGCCAGTGGGGTTACAGGGGGCAATCAGCCCCAGCATTTT. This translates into CASGVTGGNQPQHF.